This T cell receptor beta chain emerged from a study of metastatic and nonmetastatic thyroid tumors. Overall study: Repertoire comparison spanned blood and tumor or nodule tissue of malignant and benign thyroid patients.

General study points: It was reportedly found that TCR beta diversity was significantly higher in malignant thyroid tumors than in benign nodules, a difference seen in both blood and tumor samples.

This clone was recorded many times. Antigen: not known. The germline gives CDR1 MNHNS, CDR2 SASEGT. The V and J ends lost 10 bases and 0 bases respectively, with 16 bases between them. CDR3 length: 15 amino acids. Every patient was untreated before thyroid surgery. In the authors' workflow: A papillary thyroid cancer distant-metastasis classifier was built from CDR3 differences across clinicopathological groups. TCRdb re-processed the PCR reads through MiXCR. The V and J calls, along with clone size, are taken from TCRdb and not from the paper's own processing. This table holds about 93,000 clones, about 13% found once.

This TCR derives from a female donor with papillary thyroid cancer or a benign thyroid nodule (not recorded which). Some clones in this sample may be carry-over from other donors' samples. Sequencing was performed on blood. This chain connects TRBV6-1 to TRBJ2-1, with D possibly being TRBD2 (6 bases). CDR3 nucleotide sequence: TGTGCCACCTCACTAGCTGATAGCTCCTACAATGAGCAGTTCTTC. It yields the protein CATSLADSSYNEQFF.